Following are 30 T cell receptor beta chains from one sample sequenced in a study of PD-1 blockade in classical Hodgkin lymphoma. Clones were sequenced by immunoSEQ multiplex PCR, and TCRdb holds only the in-frame ones, with some missing. The data contain just under 40,000 clones, about three quarters of them singletons. Regarding time point: cycle 4 day 1 (C4D1), after five to seven weeks of nivolumab. Brentuximab vedotin exposure varied, and every patient relapsed after autologous stem cell transplantation. This material consisted of peripheral blood mononuclear cells (PBMCs), taken before the fourth cycle of nivolumab. Source of these receptors: a human donor with classical Hodgkin lymphoma.

In its sample, this clone was seen once. Written as DNA, the CDR3 is TGCGCCAGCAGCTTGAGGCAGGGGCAGGATGAGCAGTTCTTC. As protein: CASSLRQGQDEQFF. The chain uses TRBV5-1 and TRBJ2-1, with D possibly TRBD1 on 6 matching bases. The CDR3 spans 14 residues. From germline, CDR1 is SGHRS and CDR2 YFSETQ. Deletions cut 1 base from V and 8 bases from J, with 13 bases between.

V gene TRBV4-3 combines with J gene TRBJ1-5, with no clear D. In germline, CDR1 is LGHNA, CDR2 YSLEER. The CDR3 runs 14 residues. Between the trimmed V and J ends, which lost 5 bases and 0 bases, there was a span of 8 bases. The CDR3 is CASSGVVSNQPQHF. CDR3 DNA: TGCGCCAGCAGCGGGGTCGTTAGCAATCAGCCCCAGCATTTT.

The chain has TRBV27 and TRBJ1-5; no clear D. Germline values: CDR1 MNHEY, CDR2 SMNVEV (reference sequence). The CDR3 loop spans 16 amino acids. Trimming removed 4 bases from V and 4 bases from J, with 17 bases in between. The CDR3 reads CASSSLRTLLNQPQHF. CDR3 nucleotide sequence: TGTGCCAGCAGTTCTTTGAGGACGCTTTTGAATCAGCCCCAGCATTTT.

The CDR3 DNA reads TGTGCCAGCAGCTTGGCGGGACTAGCGGGGGGCTTTTCCTACGAGCAGTACTTC. Its translation is CASSLAGLAGGFSYEQYF. V and J are TRBV7-2 and TRBJ2-7, with 15 positions matching TRBD2. This CDR3 region has 18 residues. The germline V gene has CDR1 SGHTA and CDR2 FQGNSA. V shed 3 bases, J shed 1 base, and the junction held 7 bases outside the gene matches.

This clone was observed a single time. The V and J genes are TRBV7-9 and TRBJ2-1; a possible D gene is TRBD1 (7 bases). CDR3 length equals 16 residues. Trimming pared 4 bases from V and 3 bases from J, leaving 16 bases between. Germline-derived CDR1 and CDR2 are SEHNR and FQNEAQ (reference sequence). The CDR3 DNA follows: TGTGCCAGCAGCTGGCGGGACAGCTCATTCTACAATGAGCAGTTCTTC. Amino acids: CASSWRDSSFYNEQFF.

The chain has TRBV19 and TRBJ2-5; D not certain. This CDR3 has 17 amino acids. The V and J ends lost 2 bases and 2 bases respectively, with 18 bases between them. Germline CDR1 is LNHDA and CDR2 is SQIVND (reference sequence). CDR3 nucleotide sequence: TGTGCCAGTAGTATAAGGTCGGTGGTCAGTCCTCAAGAGACCCAGTACTTC. Translated, it gives CASSIRSVVSPQETQYF.

CDR3 in amino acids: CASSSRYYRDSTNEKLFF. In DNA, the CDR3 is TGTGCCAGCAGTTCCAGGTACTACAGGGATTCAACTAATGAAAAACTGTTTTTT. The chain employs TRBV28 and TRBJ1-4, with D maybe TRBD1 (6 bases). Germline V gene data show CDR1 as MDHEN and CDR2 as SYDVKM. V was pared by 4 bases and J by 0 bases, with 18 bases between. The CDR3 runs 18 residues.

The chain is built from TRBV2 and TRBJ1-2; D might be TRBD1 (5 bases). Deletions cut 6 bases from V and 2 bases from J, with 13 bases between. The CDR3 contains 14 residues. CDR1 and CDR2 from the germline V gene are SNHLY and FYNNEI. CDR3 in DNA: TGTGCCAGCAGCCTCGGGGGAACAAACTATGGCTACACCTTC. This codes for CASSLGGTNYGYTF. The full variable domain, with the rest looked up from reference TRBV2 and TRBJ1-2, is EPEVTQTPSHQVTQMGQEVILRCVPISNHLYFYWYRQILGQKVEFLVSFYNNEISEKSEIFDDQFSVERPDGSNFTLKIRSTKLEDSAMYFCASSLGGTNYGYTFGSGTRLTVV.

The J gene is TRBJ2-7, the V gene TRBV28, with no clear D. The CDR3 has 12 amino acids. Germline V gene sequence: CDR1 MDHEN, CDR2 SYDVKM. Trimming removed 2 bases from V and 6 bases from J, with 8 bases in between. The CDR3 region is CASSLGRGEQYF. In DNA, the CDR3 is TGTGCCAGCAGTTTAGGTCGCGGCGAGCAGTACTTC.

The chain recombines TRBV11-2 with TRBJ2-7, with unresolved D. V shed 1 base and J shed 0 bases, with 7 bases lying between them. Germline-derived CDR1 and CDR2 are SGHAT and FQNNGV. This CDR3 spans 14 amino acids. Written as DNA, the CDR3 is TGTGCCAGCAGCTTAGCTCTGAGCTCCTACGAGCAGTACTTC. Its protein product is CASSLALSSYEQYF.

This clone was found a few times. The rearrangement joins TRBV15 to TRBJ2-7, with a weak D call TRBD2 (6 bases). V lost 3 bases to trimming and J lost 5 bases, with 17 bases between them. Germline CDR1 LNHNV, CDR2 YYDKDF (reference sequence). This CDR3 spans 15 amino acids. Here the CDR3 reads CATSREGQGYHEQYF. In DNA, the CDR3 is TGTGCCACCAGCAGGGAGGGGCAGGGATATCACGAGCAGTACTTC.

The chain joins TRBV5-1 to TRBJ1-2; 7 nucleotides agree with TRBD1. The CDR3 has 14 residues. In germline, CDR1 is SGHRS, CDR2 YFSETQ. J gave up 1 base and V 1 base, and 1 base lay outside the gene matches. In DNA, the CDR3 is TGCGCCAGCAGCTTGTGGGACAGTAACTATGGCTACACCTTC. Translating it yields CASSLWDSNYGYTF. Full variable domain (rest looked up from reference TRBV5-1 and TRBJ1-2): KAGVTQTPRYLIKTRGQQVTLSCSPISGHRSVSWYQQTPGQGLQFLFEYFSETQRNKGNFPGRFSGRQFSNSRSEMNVSTLELGDSALYLCASSLWDSNYGYTFGSGTRLTVV.

The chain couples TRBV9 to TRBJ2-7, with D perhaps being TRBD1 or TRBD2 (6 bases each). CDR3 length: 14 residues. CDR1 is SGDLS, CDR2 YYNGEE, per germline. V was clipped by 3 bases and J by 4 bases, with 14 bases between them. Written as DNA, the CDR3 is TGTGCCAGCAGCGGAGACGGGGGCCCGTACGAGCAGTACTTC. This codes for CASSGDGGPYEQYF. The complete variable domain, with remaining parts taken from reference TRBV9 and TRBJ2-7, reads DSGVTQTPKHLITATGQRVTLRCSPRSGDLSVYWYQQSLDQGLQFLIQYYNGEERAKGNILERFSAQQFPDLHSELNLSSLELGDSALYFCASSGDGGPYEQYFGPGTRLTVT.

The chain has TRBV28 and TRBJ1-2; 7 bases align to TRBD1. The V and J ends lost 6 bases and 4 bases, in that order; junction bases with no gene match: 11. This CDR3 has 15 amino acids. CDR1 MDHEN and CDR2 SYDVKM come from the germline V gene. The CDR3 region has the DNA TGTGCCAGCAGCATACCTGGGACAGCCATCTATGGCTACACCTTC. Protein product: CASSIPGTAIYGYTF.

The V gene is TRBV4-3, the J gene TRBJ1-5, with D perhaps TRBD1 (6 bases). This CDR3 region has 17 residues. Deletions cut 0 bases from V and 0 bases from J, with 12 bases between. CDR1 LGHNA and CDR2 YSLEER come from the germline V gene. CDR3 nucleotides: TGCGCCAGCAGCCAAGAACTGACAGGTCTTAGCAATCAGCCCCAGCATTTT. Translation: CASSQELTGLSNQPQHF.

Details on this clone: A junction boundary mismatches the germline segment, possibly from a read error. The chain employs TRBV9 and TRBJ1-2; D ambiguous. The CDR3 extends over 15 amino acids. The germline V gene encodes CDR1 SGDLS and CDR2 YYNGEE. CDR3 sequence (DNA): TGCGCCAGCAGCATAGGACCACAGAGGGACTATGGCTACACCTTC. Amino acids: CASSIGPQRDYGYTF.

The CDR3 DNA reads as TGTGCCAGCAGCTTATCCGAGACAGGTCCTAACTATGGCTACACCTTC. This encodes CASSLSETGPNYGYTF. The rearrangement links TRBV13 to TRBJ1-2, with D maybe TRBD1 (6 bases). The CDR3 spans 16 residues. Trimming stripped 2 bases from V and 0 bases from J, with 13 bases between. The germline gives CDR1 PRHDT, CDR2 FYEKMQ (reference sequence).

This clone was counted a single time. The V gene is TRBV11-2, the J gene TRBJ1-2; D remains ambiguous. V was cut by 3 bases and J by 0 bases, with 11 bases left in between. CDR3 length: 15 amino acids. The germline V gene encodes CDR1 SGHAT and CDR2 FQNNGV. CDR3 amino acids: CASSFSGDANYGYTF. The CDR3 DNA reads TGTGCCAGCAGCTTCTCGGGCGACGCTAACTATGGCTACACCTTC.

The J gene is TRBJ1-4, the V gene TRBV4-3; D unresolved. V was cut by 0 bases and J by 7 bases, with 12 bases left in between. Germline CDR1 and CDR2: LGHNA and YSLEER. CDR3 length: 15 residues. The CDR3, as DNA: TGCGCCAGCAGCCAAGAATGGATCCTAACTGAAAAACTGTTTTTT. Its protein product is CASSQEWILTEKLFF.

V usage is TRBV2 and J usage is TRBJ2-7; D unclear. CDR1 is SNHLY, CDR2 FYNNEI, per germline. This CDR3 is 11 amino acids long. The V gene lost 2 bases and the J gene lost 3 bases, with 2 bases spanning the gap. The CDR3, as DNA: TGTGCCAGCAGTGAAAACTACGAGCAGTACTTC. Its translation is CASSENYEQYF.

CDR3 region: CASSEARQRLNQPQHF. The CDR3 region has the DNA TGTGCCAGCAGTGAAGCAAGACAGAGGCTTAATCAGCCCCAGCATTTT. This chain connects TRBV6-1 to TRBJ1-5; D is perhaps TRBD1 (5 bases). With 0 bases removed from V and 4 bases from J, the gap between germline ends came to 13 bases. Germline assignment: CDR1 MNHNS and CDR2 SASEGT. CDR3 length: 16 residues.

The chain is built from TRBV5-4 and TRBJ2-5; 9 bases align to TRBD2. Germline CDR1 reads SGHNT; CDR2 reads YYREEE (reference sequence). The CDR3 is made up of 15 amino acids. The trim removed 0 bases at V and 5 bases at J, leaving 5 bases unmatched. CDR3 loop: CASSLGGGARETQYF. CDR3 bases: TGTGCCAGCAGCTTGGGCGGGGGGGCCCGGGAGACCCAGTACTTC.

This clone was recorded only once. The chain is built from TRBV11-3 and TRBJ2-7; D is uncertain. V lost 1 base and J lost 5, with 6 bases in between. The CDR3 loop spans 12 amino acids. CDR1 is SGHNT and CDR2 is YENEEA in the germline V gene. The CDR3 DNA reads TGTGCCAGCAGCTTAGTTCAGGACGAGCAGTACTTC. This codes for CASSLVQDEQYF.

The gene calls are TRBV7-2 and TRBJ1-3; no clear D. The CDR3 contains 16 residues. The V end was cut by 2 bases, the J end by 0 bases, with 11 bases between. Germline V gene sequence: CDR1 SGHTA, CDR2 FQGNSA. CDR3 sequence (DNA): TGTGCCAGCAGCTTAATCGGAGGCAACTCTGGAAACACCATATATTTT. It codes for CASSLIGGNSGNTIYF.

The J gene is TRBJ1-2, the V gene TRBV5-1; 10 nucleotides match TRBD1. V shed 0 bases and J 5 bases; nucleotides not matched to a gene: 13. Germline V gives CDR1 SGHRS, CDR2 YFSETQ. The CDR3 consists of 18 residues. CDR3 region: CASSLAQGQGRGFYGYTF. The CDR3 nucleotides are TGCGCCAGCAGCTTGGCCCAGGGACAGGGGAGGGGCTTTTATGGCTACACCTTC.

In its sample, this clone was seen a few times. J is TRBJ2-7 and V is TRBV18; D is possibly TRBD1 or TRBD2 (5 bases each). The ends were cut back, 2 bases at V and 4 bases at J, with 15 bases in the middle. The CDR3 totals 15 residues. Germline V gene sequence: CDR1 KGHSH, CDR2 LQKENI. CDR3 loop: CASSPIPGATYEQYF. The CDR3 DNA is TGTGCCAGCTCACCAATACCCGGGGCCACGTACGAGCAGTACTTC.

The rearrangement links TRBV29-1 to TRBJ2-1; D remains unclear. The ends were cut back, 1 base at V and 8 bases at J, with 12 bases in the middle. This CDR3 spans 13 amino acids. Germline CDR1 and CDR2: SQVTM and ANQGSEA. The CDR3 DNA follows: TGCAGCGTTGAAGGAGGCTTAGTTGATGAGCAGTTCTTC. It codes for CSVEGGLVDEQFF.

The chain couples TRBV19 to TRBJ1-5; no definite D call. This CDR3 spans 15 amino acids. Trimming stripped 1 base from V and 6 bases from J, with 13 bases between. The germline gives CDR1 LNHDA, CDR2 SQIVND (reference sequence). CDR3 amino acids: CASSIVEGRAQPQHF. The CDR3 DNA reads as TGTGCCAGTAGTATAGTGGAGGGTCGGGCTCAGCCCCAGCATTTT.

This clone was observed a single time. The chain has TRBV29-1 and TRBJ1-5; D ambiguous. V lost 7 bases, J lost 5 bases, and 18 bases lay in between. Germline V lookup: CDR1 SQVTM, CDR2 ANQGSEA. This CDR3 contains 14 residues. CDR3 protein: CSDQPNGRYQPQHF. The CDR3 DNA is TGCAGCGACCAACCTAACGGGCGGTATCAGCCCCAGCATTTT. The variable domain in full, with the rest retrieved from reference TRBV29-1 and TRBJ1-5, is SAVISQKPSRDICQRGTSLTIQCQVDSQVTMMFWYRQQPGQSLTLIATANQGSEATYESGFVIDKFPISRPNLTFSTLTVSNMSPEDSSIYLCSDQPNGRYQPQHFGDGTRLSIL.

The V call is TRBV5-4, the J call TRBJ2-7, with 8 bases that match TRBD1. This CDR3 comprises 15 residues. Germline-derived CDR1 and CDR2 are SGHNT and YYREEE (reference sequence). Unmatched junction bases numbered 7, after V lost 4 bases and J lost 1 base. CDR3 sequence: CASSRPGQESYEQYF. The CDR3 region has the DNA TGTGCCAGCAGCCGTCCGGGACAGGAATCCTACGAGCAGTACTTC.